The clone carrying this T cell receptor (beta chain) has ten or more counts. Amplified TCR beta CDR3 regions came from RNA transcripts. TCR CDR3 underwent first-round RT-PCR with the HTBI primer set. TCRdb re-derived calls from the multiplex PCR reads in MiXCR, one entry per CDR3 protein. The repertoire holds roughly 420,000 distinct CDR3 sequences, with roughly 15% as singletons. This sample is drawn from a study of T cells in Graves' hyperthyroidism and ophthalmopathy. Germline V lookup: CDR1 SEHNR, CDR2 FQNEAQ (reference sequence). With 1 base clipped from V and 0 bases from J, the junction kept 9 bases outside the gene matches. The CDR3 length is 17 residues. The authors obtained PBMCs from 10 ml of fresh peripheral blood.

The TCR sequence derives from a woman aged 18-29 years with Graves' hyperthyroidism. Specimen: blood. The V gene is TRBV7-9, the J gene TRBJ2-7, with 7 bases aligning to TRBD2. As DNA, the CDR3 is TGTGCCAGCAGCTTAGGACGCGGGAGCGATCCCTCCTACGAGCAGTACTTC. Its translation is CASSLGRGSDPSYEQYF.